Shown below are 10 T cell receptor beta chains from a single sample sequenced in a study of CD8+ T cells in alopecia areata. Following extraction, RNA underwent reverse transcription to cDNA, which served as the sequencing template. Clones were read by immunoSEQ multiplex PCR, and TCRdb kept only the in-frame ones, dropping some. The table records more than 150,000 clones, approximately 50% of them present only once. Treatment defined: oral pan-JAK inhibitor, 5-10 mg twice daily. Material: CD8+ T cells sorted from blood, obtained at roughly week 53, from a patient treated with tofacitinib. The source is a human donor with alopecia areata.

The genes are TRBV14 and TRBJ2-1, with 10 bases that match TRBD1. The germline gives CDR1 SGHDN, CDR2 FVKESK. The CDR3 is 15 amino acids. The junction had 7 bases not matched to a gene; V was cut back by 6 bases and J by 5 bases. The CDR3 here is CASSTGTGVDNEQFF. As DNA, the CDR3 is TGTGCCAGCAGTACGGGGACAGGGGTGGACAATGAGCAGTTCTTC.

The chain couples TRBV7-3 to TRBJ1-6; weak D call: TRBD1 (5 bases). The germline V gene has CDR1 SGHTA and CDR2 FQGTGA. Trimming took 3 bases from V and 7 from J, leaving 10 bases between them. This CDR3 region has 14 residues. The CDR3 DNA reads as TGTGCCAGCAGCTTGACAGCTACAAATTCACCCCTCCACTTT. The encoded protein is CASSLTATNSPLHF.

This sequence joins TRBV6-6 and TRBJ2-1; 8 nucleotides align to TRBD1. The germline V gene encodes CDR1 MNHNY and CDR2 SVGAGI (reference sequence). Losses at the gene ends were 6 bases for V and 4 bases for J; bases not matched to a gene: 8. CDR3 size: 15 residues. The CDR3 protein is CASSWTGTGYNEQFF. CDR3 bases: TGTGCCAGCAGCTGGACAGGGACGGGTTACAATGAGCAGTTCTTC.

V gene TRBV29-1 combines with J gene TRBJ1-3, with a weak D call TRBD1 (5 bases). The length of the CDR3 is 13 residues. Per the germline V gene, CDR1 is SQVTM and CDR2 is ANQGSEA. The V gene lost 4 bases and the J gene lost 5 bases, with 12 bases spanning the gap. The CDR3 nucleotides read TGCAGCGTTGTGATGGGGACGAGAAACACCATATATTTT. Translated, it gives CSVVMGTRNTIYF.

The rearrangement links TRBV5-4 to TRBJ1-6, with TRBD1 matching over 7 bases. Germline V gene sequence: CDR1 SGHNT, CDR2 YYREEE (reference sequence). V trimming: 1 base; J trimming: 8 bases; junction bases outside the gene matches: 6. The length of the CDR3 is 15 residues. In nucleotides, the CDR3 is TGTGCCAGCAGCTTGTTAGACAGGGCGGATTCACCCCTCCACTTT. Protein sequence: CASSLLDRADSPLHF.

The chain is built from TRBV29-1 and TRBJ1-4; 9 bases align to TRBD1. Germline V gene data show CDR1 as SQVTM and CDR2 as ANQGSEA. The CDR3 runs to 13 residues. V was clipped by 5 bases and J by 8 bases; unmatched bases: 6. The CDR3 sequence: CSVRYRGREKLFF. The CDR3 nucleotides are TGCAGCGTTAGATACAGGGGGCGCGAAAAACTGTTTTTT.

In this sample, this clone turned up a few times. This CDR3 reads CSVEGTLGNTEAFF. The CDR3 DNA reads as TGCAGCGTTGAGGGGACGCTGGGGAACACTGAAGCTTTCTTT. The V and J genes are TRBV29-1 and TRBJ1-1; maybe TRBD1 (5 bases). V gave up 3 bases and J gave up 1 base, with 12 bases separating them. Germline values: CDR1 SQVTM, CDR2 ANQGSEA. This CDR3 spans 14 amino acids. The variable domain in full, completed from reference TRBV29-1 and TRBJ1-1, reads SAVISQKPSRDICQRGTSLTIQCQVDSQVTMMFWYRQQPGQSLTLIATANQGSEATYESGFVIDKFPISRPNLTFSTLTVSNMSPEDSSIYLCSVEGTLGNTEAFFGQGTRLTVV.

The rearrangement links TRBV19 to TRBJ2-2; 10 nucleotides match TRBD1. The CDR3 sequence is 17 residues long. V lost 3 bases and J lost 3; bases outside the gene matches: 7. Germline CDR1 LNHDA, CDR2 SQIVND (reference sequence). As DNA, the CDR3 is TGTGCCAGTAGTATTGGTTGGACAGGGGGTGACACCGGGGAGCTGTTTTTT. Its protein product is CASSIGWTGGDTGELFF.

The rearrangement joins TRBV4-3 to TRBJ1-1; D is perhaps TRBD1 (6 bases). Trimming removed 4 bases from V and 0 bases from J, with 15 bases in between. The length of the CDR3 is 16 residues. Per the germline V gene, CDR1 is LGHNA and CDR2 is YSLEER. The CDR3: CASSLLSGQLNTEAFF. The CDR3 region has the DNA TGCGCCAGCAGCCTTCTATCCGGACAGTTGAACACTGAAGCTTTCTTT.

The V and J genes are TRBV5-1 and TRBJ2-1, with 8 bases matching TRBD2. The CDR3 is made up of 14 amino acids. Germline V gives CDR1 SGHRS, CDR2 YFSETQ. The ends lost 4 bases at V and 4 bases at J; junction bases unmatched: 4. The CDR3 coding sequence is TGCGCCAGCAGCCGGGAGGGGCCGTACAATGAGCAGTTCTTC. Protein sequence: CASSREGPYNEQFF. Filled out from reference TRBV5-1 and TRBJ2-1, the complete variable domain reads KAGVTQTPRYLIKTRGQQVTLSCSPISGHRSVSWYQQTPGQGLQFLFEYFSETQRNKGNFPGRFSGRQFSNSRSEMNVSTLELGDSALYLCASSREGPYNEQFFGPGTRLTVL.